A selection of T cell receptor beta chains follows, all from one sample in a study of OX40 agonist ivuxolimab in advanced cancers. Assay: immunoSEQ multiplex PCR; the TCRdb copy retains only in-frame clones and omits some. The sample contains tens of thousands of clones, around 87% of which appear only once. The specimen comprised CD4+ or CD8+ T cells sorted from blood, sampled in a trial of the OX40 agonist ivuxolimab. These TCRs come from an adult with an advanced solid tumor such as melanoma, head and neck, liver or kidney cancer. CDR3s include the opening cysteine and the closing phenylalanine or tryptophan. A D gene is named only where the DNA matches it firmly. Clone size is shown for a subset of rows, as once, few, many or a class of expanded clone.

NA	TRBV5-4	NA	TRBJ1-6	TGTGCCAGCAGCTTTTGGGGCAGGGGAAATTCACCCCTCCACTTT	CASSFWGRGNSPLHF
NA	TRBV4-1	NA	TRBJ1-2	TGCGCCAGCAGCCAAGGTCCGTCGGTCAACTATGGCTACACCTTC	CASSQGPSVNYGYTF
NA	TRBV7-6	TRBD1	TRBJ1-6	TGTGCCAGCAGAGACAGGGATAATTCACCCCTCCACTTT	CASRDRDNSPLHF
NA	TRBV5-1	NA	TRBJ2-7	TGCGCCAGCAGCCCGAGAGGCAGATCCGGCTACGAGCAGTACTTC	CASSPRGRSGYEQYF
NA	TRBV30	TRBD2	TRBJ2-5	TGTGCCTGGACCCCTAGCGGGGGCCTACCTCAGTACTTC	CAWTPSGGLPQYF
NA	TRBV7-2	TRBD2	TRBJ2-5	TGTGCCAGCACCAGCTCGTCGGGGGGTGGCCAGTACTTC	CASTSSSGGGQYF
NA	TRBV19	NA	TRBJ1-4	TGTGCCAGTAGTATCAGGGGTCTACGTGAAAAACTGTTTTTT	CASSIRGLREKLFF
few	TRBV11-2	TRBD1	TRBJ1-1	TGTGCCAGCAGCTTCCACAGGGGTAACACTGAAGCTTTCTTT	CASSFHRGNTEAFF
NA	TRBV5-1	TRBD1	TRBJ2-3	TGCGCCAGCAGCTTACCGGGACAGGGGTTGACAGATACGCAGTATTTT	CASSLPGQGLTDTQYF
NA	TRBV7-2	NA	TRBJ2-5	TGTGCCAGCAGCTTCCTCCGATCCCAAGAGACCCAGTACTTC	CASSFLRSQETQYF
NA	TRBV13	TRBD1	TRBJ1-3	TGTGCCAGCAGCAAAGAACAGGGGCCTGGAAACACCATATATTTT	CASSKEQGPGNTIYF
NA	TRBV5-1	NA	TRBJ1-2	TGCGCCAGCAGCACCGGGACCGTAGCTACTCTTAAGGGCTACACCTTC	CASSTGTVATLKGYTF
once	TRBV30	NA	TRBJ2-2	TGTGCCTGGACAGATCGAATACTTACCGGGGAGCTGTTTTTT	CAWTDRILTGELFF
NA	TRBV5-4	TRBD2	TRBJ2-1	TGTGCCAGCAGTCGTAGCGGGGCCTCCTACAATGAGCAGTTCTTC	CASSRSGASYNEQFF
NA	TRBV7-6	TRBD1	TRBJ2-2	TGTGCCAGCAGCGACAACCGGGACAGGGGTTTCTCATTCAACACCGGGGAGCTGTTTTTT	CASSDNRDRGFSFNTGELFF
NA	TRBV18	NA	TRBJ1-2	TGTGCCAGCTCACCCCGGGACTATGGCTACACCTTC	CASSPRDYGYTF
NA	TRBV11-2	TRBD1	TRBJ1-5	TGTGCCAGCAGTTCCGGGACAGGGGGTGCTAGCAATCAGCCCCAGCATTTT	CASSSGTGGASNQPQHF
NA	TRBV19	NA	TRBJ2-6	TGTGCCAGTAGTATGGAGGGTGCCGGGGCCAACGTCCTGACTTTC	CASSMEGAGANVLTF
NA	TRBV7-2	NA	TRBJ1-5	TGTGCCAGCAGCACTGGCAATCAGCCCCAGCATTTT	CASSTGNQPQHF
NA	TRBV27	NA	TRBJ1-1	TGTGCCAGCAGTGAGTACAGGAACACTGAAGCTTTCTTT	CASSEYRNTEAFF
NA	TRBV18	NA	TRBJ1-2	TGTGCCAGCTCACCTAGAGAGGGGATAAACTATGGCTACACCTTC	CASSPREGINYGYTF
NA	TRBV5-1	NA	TRBJ1-4	TGCGCCAGCAGCAGGTTATCAACTAATGAAAAACTGTTTTTT	CASSRLSTNEKLFF
NA	TRBV28	NA	TRBJ1-2	TGTGCCACCCGGGAACCGCACTATGGCTACACCTTC	CATREPHYGYTF
NA	TRBV7-3	NA	TRBJ2-3	TGTGCCAGCAGCTCCGGGACTAGCACAGATACGCAGTATTTT	CASSSGTSTDTQYF
NA	TRBV19	TRBD1	TRBJ1-4	TGTGCCAGCCTTGGGAGGAACTGGACAGGACTATTTTCGAGGGAAAAACTGTTTTTT	CASLGRNWTGLFSREKLFF
NA	TRBV5-1	NA	TRBJ2-1	TGCGCCAGCAGCTTGGTGGGGTCGTGGAATGAGCAGTTCTTC	CASSLVGSWNEQFF
NA	TRBV5-4	NA	TRBJ2-5	TGTGCCAGCAGCTTGCAGGGCCAAGAGACCCAGTACTTC	CASSLQGQETQYF
NA	TRBV19	NA	TRBJ1-1	TGTGCCAGTCAAGGACGGATGAACACTGAAGCTTTCTTT	CASQGRMNTEAFF
few	TRBV18	NA	TRBJ2-5	TGTGCCAGCTCACTCCTTGGGGCAGAGACCCAGTACTTC	CASSLLGAETQYF
NA	TRBV27	TRBD2	TRBJ2-1	TGTGCCAGCAGTCCCCGGTGGGGAGGGGCCAATGAGCAGTTCTTC	CASSPRWGGANEQFF
NA	TRBV6-6	NA	TRBJ2-3	TGTGCCAGCACCCCTATAAGAGGCGATACGCAGTATTTT	CASTPIRGDTQYF
NA	TRBV5-1	NA	TRBJ1-1	TGCGCCAGCAGCTTGCTCGGGGTTCGCACTGAAGCTTTCTTT	CASSLLGVRTEAFF
NA	TRBV4-1	NA	TRBJ2-1	TGCGCCAGCAGCAGCGGTGAGCTCGGACGCTCCTACAATGAGCAGTTCTTC	CASSSGELGRSYNEQFF
NA	TRBV5-1	NA	TRBJ1-3	TGCGCCAGCAGCTTGGGTCCGCTCTCTGGAAACACCATATATTTT	CASSLGPLSGNTIYF
few	TRBV4-1	TRBD2	TRBJ2-3	TGCGCCAGCAGCCAAGGTGTGCGGGGGGGCGGTTCGGGCACAGATACGCAGTATTTT	CASSQGVRGGGSGTDTQYF
NA	TRBV19	NA	TRBJ1-2	TGTGCCAGTACCCTCGGTGGGCTTTTTAACTATGGCTACACCTTC	CASTLGGLFNYGYTF
NA	TRBV6-1	TRBD1	TRBJ2-7	TGTGCCAGCAGTGAACCAGGACAGGCACGCTCCTACGAGCAGTACTTC	CASSEPGQARSYEQYF
NA	TRBV6-5	NA	TRBJ1-2	TGTGCCGCCGGGTCGTCAGGAGCAATCTACACCTTC	CAAGSSGAIYTF
NA	TRBV30	NA	TRBJ1-1	TGTGCCTGGGTAATTGTGAACGGTGAAGCTTTCTTT	CAWVIVNGEAFF
NA	TRBV2	TRBD2	TRBJ2-5	TGTGCCAGCAGTGGGGGGGGTCCTTTACAAGAGACCCAGTACTTC	CASSGGGPLQETQYF
few	TRBV7-9	NA	TRBJ2-5	TGTGCCAGCAGCCAAGACCCCCCTTTGAGGGGCGCGGCGGGAGAGACCCAGTACTTC	CASSQDPPLRGAAGETQYF
NA	TRBV29-1	NA	TRBJ1-2	TGCAGCGTTGGTGGGCGCTACGATGGCTACACCTTC	CSVGGRYDGYTF
NA	TRBV2	TRBD1	TRBJ1-4	TGTGCCAGCAGCCGGACAGGGCGTGGGGAAAAACTGTTTTTT	CASSRTGRGEKLFF
NA	TRBV18	NA	TRBJ2-7	TGTGCCAGCTCACCGGTGGGGCTGAGGGAGCAGTACTTC	CASSPVGLREQYF
NA	TRBV6-1	NA	TRBJ2-1	TGTGCCAGCAGCACCCCAGTTGATGAGCAGTTCTTC	CASSTPVDEQFF
once	TRBV5-1	TRBD1	TRBJ2-7	TGCGCCAGCATGAGGGACAGGTACTCCTACGAGCAGTACTTC	CASMRDRYSYEQYF
NA	TRBV4-2	TRBD2	TRBJ2-3	TGTGCCAGCAGCCAACCGGACCGGGAGGAGGATACGCAGTATTTT	CASSQPDREEDTQYF
NA	TRBV29-1	NA	TRBJ1-1	TGCAGCGTTGAGAGGGACAAGAACACTGAAGCTTTCTTT	CSVERDKNTEAFF
NA	TRBV5-1	NA	TRBJ2-5	TGCGCCAGCAGCGAGGGACTTCAAGAGACCCAGTACTTC	CASSEGLQETQYF